The entry that follows covers one T cell receptor (beta chain) sequence. Its antigen is not known. This sample stems from a study of response to subunit inactivated influenza vaccine. This CDR3 has 11 amino acids. Germline V gene lookup returns CDR1 SQVTM and CDR2 ANQGSEA. The V segment lost 6 bases and the J segment 6 bases; nucleotides outside the gene matches: 4. TCRdb used MiXCR to reprocess the RT-PCR reads, holding one entry per CDR3 protein. Among roughly 780,000 distinct CDR3 sequences listed, approximately 18% were seen once. The study's findings and limits: T cells newly recruited by each seasonal influenza vaccination are few, the authors suggested.

V and J are TRBV29-1 and TRBJ2-7, with 8 positions matching TRBD1. Source: PBMCs from blood, taken 5 days after vaccination. The TCR sequence derives from a man between 45 and 60 years old who received an inactivated influenza vaccine. The CDR3 sequence: CSVDRVGEQYF. In DNA, the CDR3 is TGCAGCGTGGACAGGGTAGGCGAGCAGTACTTC.